This record covers a single TCR beta chain. What it binds is not known. This sample was taken from a study of cytomegalovirus exposure and HLA in healthy donors. Points from the study as a whole: Cytomegalovirus association was listed for 164 TCR beta chains. Analyzed later, most CMV-associated TCR beta chains appeared HLA-restricted.

Germline values: CDR1 SGHRS, CDR2 YFSETQ. This CDR3 spans 16 amino acids. Trimming cost V 4 bases and J 2 bases; bases outside gene matches: 11. Primers for the PCR totalled 60 Vbeta and 13 Jbeta. Authors' data handling: A later analysis counted 65 million to 95 million unique TCR beta chains, 9.5 million to 12 million shared. The assay was immunoSEQ multiplex PCR, and TCRdb's table has in-frame clones only and misses some. V, J and clone size derive from that table, while D and trimming were established from the DNA sequence. The sample comprises some 130,000 clones, about 80% of which are singletons, and around 3% rests with the top ten. Healthy bone marrow donors made up the donor group.

The chain is built from TRBV5-1 and TRBJ1-1; the match to TRBD1 covers 7 bases. Sequencing used PBMCs. This clonotype was obtained from a boy between 2 and 10 years old in good health and CMV-seronegative. CDR3 amino acids: CASSPEADRENTEAFF. In DNA form, the CDR3 reads TGCGCCAGCAGCCCGGAGGCCGACAGGGAAAACACTGAAGCTTTCTTT.